These T cell receptor beta chains were read from a single sample in a study of kidney transplant recipient with SARS-CoV-2 infection. One entry per CDR3 protein, called by TCRdb with MiXCR from the reads. Among under 300,000 distinct CDR3 sequences listed, under 30% were seen once. Source: a blood sample, taken at baseline and between days 110 and 120 from a kidney transplant recipient. All receptors come from a male patient younger than 45 who had COVID-19 and was a kidney transplant recipient. Some T cells could come from the graft donor. CDR3s include the opening cysteine and the closing phenylalanine or tryptophan. D genes are given only for firm matches. Size is omitted from some rows. Given values are once, few, many or a class for expanded clones.

v_gene	j_gene	d_gene	abundance	CDR3nt	CDR3aa
TRBV3-1	TRBJ2-6	-	many	TGTGCCAGCAGCCAGGAAGGGTCCAGCTCTGGGGCCAACGTCCTGACTTTC	CASSQEGSSSGANVLTF
TRBV11-2	TRBJ2-7	TRBD1	-	TGTACCAGCAGCCCGGGGACAGCCTACGAGCAGTACTTC	CTSSPGTAYEQYF
TRBV28	TRBJ1-1	-	many	TGTGCTCTCAGGGGAATCGGCGGGAACACTGAAGCTTTCTTT	CALRGIGGNTEAFF
TRBV6-2/TRBV6-3	TRBJ1-1	-	few	TGTGCCAGCAGTTCGGGACCCCGGAACACTGAAGCTTTCTTT	CASSSGPRNTEAFF
TRBV6-1	TRBJ2-7	-	few	TGTGCCAGCAGTGTGAGGGGTGACAGCTCCTACGAGCAGTACTTC	CASSVRGDSSYEQYF
TRBV6-6	TRBJ2-4	-	many	TGTGCCAGCATTAGGCAGGCCGAGGGAAACATTCAGTACTTC	CASIRQAEGNIQYF
TRBV3-1	TRBJ2-2	-	many	TGTGCCAGCAGCCATCGAGGTCCCATTTCAGGCTTGACCGGGGAGCTGTTTTTT	CASSHRGPISGLTGELFF
TRBV11-2	TRBJ2-7	-	many	TGTGCCAGCAGCCAAGGGGGGCTCGAGCAGTACTTC	CASSQGGLEQYF
TRBV12-3/TRBV12-4	TRBJ1-4	-	many	TGTGCCAGCAGTCTCGCTATTAATGAAAAACTGTTTTTT	CASSLAINEKLFF
TRBV2	TRBJ1-4	TRBD1	many	TGTGCCAGCAAGACAGGGACCGCAACTAATGAAAAACTGTTTTTT	CASKTGTATNEKLFF
TRBV9	TRBJ2-1	TRBD2	-	TGTGCCAGCAGCGCACTAGCGGGAGGAGGAAATGAGCAGTTCTTC	CASSALAGGGNEQFF
TRBV4-1	TRBJ1-3	TRBD1	many	TGCGCCAGCAGCACCGGGACAGCCATCTCTGGAAACACCATATATTTT	CASSTGTAISGNTIYF
TRBV10-1	TRBJ1-2	-	-	TGCGCCGGCAGTATAAGAAGAAGATCTCGAAAGACCTATGGCTACACCTTC	CAGSIRRRSRKTYGYTF
TRBV11-1	TRBJ2-7	TRBD2	many	TGTGCCAGCAGCCGTCGGACTAGCGGCTCCTACGAGCAGTACTTC	CASSRRTSGSYEQYF
TRBV12-3/TRBV12-4	TRBJ1-2	TRBD1	many	TGTGCCAGCCTTCCTCCCTGGGACAGTTCTAACTATGGCTACACCTTC	CASLPPWDSSNYGYTF
TRBV28	TRBJ2-2	TRBD1	-	TGTGCCAGCACTCAGGTCGGGACAGGGTACACCGGGGGGCTGCTTTTT	CASTQVGTGYTGGLLF
TRBV28	TRBJ2-4	-	few	TGTGCCAGCAGGCCCCACGGTAAAAACATTCAGTACTTC	CASRPHGKNIQYF
TRBV5-1	TRBJ1-1	TRBD1	many	TGCGCCAGCAGCTTCAGGGGGGCGGGCACTGAAGCTTTCTTT	CASSFRGAGTEAFF
TRBV7-2	TRBJ2-1	TRBD1	many	TGTGCCAGCAGCGCCGGGACAGCCCGCCAATACAATGAGCAGTTCTTC	CASSAGTARQYNEQFF
TRBV14	TRBJ2-5	-	many	TGTGCCAGCAGCCAATGGATACAAGAGACCCAGTACTTC	CASSQWIQETQYF
TRBV5-4	TRBJ1-2	-	many	TGTGCCAGCTGTCCCGTCGTACCAGGAAAGACCTATGGCTACACCTTC	CASCPVVPGKTYGYTF
TRBV4-1	TRBJ1-4	-	-	TGCGCCAGCAGCCAAGAAGTCGAAGTAGCAGTAGCCCTAGAAAAACTGTTTTTT	CASSQEVEVAVALEKLFF
TRBV7-8	TRBJ1-5	TRBD1	many	TGTGCCAGCAGCCCGGACAGGGCTCAGCCCCAGCATTTT	CASSPDRAQPQHF
TRBV5-1	TRBJ2-6	-	-	TGCGCCAGCAGCTCGCGGTGGGTCAACGTCCTGACTTTC	CASSSRWVNVLTF
TRBV19	TRBJ2-3	TRBD2	many	TGTGCCAGTAGCCCCTTGGGTAGCGGGAGGTCAGATACGCAGTATTTT	CASSPLGSGRSDTQYF
TRBV10-1	TRBJ2-3	TRBD2	-	TGCTCCAGCAGTGATCGCCGGGACCAGCGGGAGGGCCTTTCTCCAGATACGCAGTATTTT	CSSSDRRDQREGLSPDTQYF
TRBV6-5	TRBJ2-1	-	many	TGTGCCAGCAGTTACTCCTTGGGGGGGACAGGCAATGAGCAGTTCTTC	CASSYSLGGTGNEQFF
TRBV4-1	TRBJ1-4	-	many	TGCGCCAGCAGCCAAGTCCTAACAGGTTGGACTAATGAAAAACTGTTTTTT	CASSQVLTGWTNEKLFF
TRBV4-2	TRBJ2-1	TRBD2	few	TGTGCCAGCAGCCAAGTATCGGGGGGTGTTGTAAATGAGCAGTTCTTC	CASSQVSGGVVNEQFF
TRBV5-1	TRBJ2-5	-	many	TGCGCCAGCAGCTCGGCCGTGGGGGAAGGAGAGACCCAGTACTTC	CASSSAVGEGETQYF
TRBV5-4	TRBJ2-5	TRBD1	many	TGTGCCAGCAGCCCCGGGACAGGCAACCAAGAGACCCAGTACTTC	CASSPGTGNQETQYF
TRBV7-8	TRBJ2-7	-	many	TGTGCCAGCAGCTTAGATCGGGGGCAGACCTACGAGCAGTACTTC	CASSLDRGQTYEQYF
TRBV19	TRBJ1-4	TRBD1	many	TGTGCCAGTAGTATAGGACAGGGGGGAGAAAAACTGTTTTTT	CASSIGQGGEKLFF
TRBV6-4	TRBJ1-2	TRBD1	many	TGTGCCAGCAGTGAAGGGGACAGAGTCGGTGGCTACACCTTC	CASSEGDRVGGYTF
TRBV18	TRBJ2-7	TRBD1	-	TGTGCCGGCTCACAAGGGAGGGACAGGGGGCCCTACGAGCAGTACTTC	CAGSQGRDRGPYEQYF
TRBV9	TRBJ2-2	TRBD2	many	TGTGCCAGCAGCGAGACTAGCGGGAGGACCGGGGAGCTGTTTTTT	CASSETSGRTGELFF
TRBV7-6	TRBJ2-7	TRBD1	many	TGTGCCAGCACCTCGGGACAGAACTCCTACGAGCAGTACTTC	CASTSGQNSYEQYF
TRBV20-1	TRBJ1-2	-	many	TGCAGTGCTCAAAGGGGGGTTCCAGGCTACACCTTC	CSAQRGVPGYTF
TRBV4-2	TRBJ2-1	-	many	TGTGCCAGCAGCCCCGATAGCTCCTACAATGAGCAGTTCTTC	CASSPDSSYNEQFF
TRBV7-2	TRBJ1-2	-	few	TGTGCCAGCAGCCGCCTTGGCAGAGACGGAAAGACCTATGGCTACACCTTC	CASSRLGRDGKTYGYTF
TRBV7-5	TRBJ1-2	-	-	-	CISVPEVATGVGKTYGYAF
TRBV9	TRBJ2-1	-	-	TGTGCCAGCAGCGCCCAGGCCTTCGGGACGGACAATGAGCAGTTCTTC	CASSAQAFGTDNEQFF
TRBV20-1	TRBJ1-1	-	-	TGCAGTGCCTTGACCCACGGGACATCTGAAGCTTTCTTT	CSALTHGTSEAFF
TRBV28	TRBJ1-1	-	many	TGTGCCAGCAGTCTGGGGACGGTTAACACTGAAGCTTTCTTT	CASSLGTVNTEAFF
TRBV2	TRBJ2-1	TRBD2	many	TGTGCCAGCAGTGATTCTGTGCCGGGACTAGCGGGCAACAATGAGCAGTTCTTC	CASSDSVPGLAGNNEQFF
TRBV13	TRBJ2-1	TRBD1	-	TGTGCCAGCAGCTACAGGGGTGAAAGGGAGCAGTTCTTC	CASSYRGEREQFF
TRBV24-1	TRBJ2-1	TRBD2	few	TGTGCCACCAGTGATGCAACTTTGCGGGAGGGCGCCCATGGGCAGTTCTTC	CATSDATLREGAHGQFF
TRBV27	TRBJ2-3	-	many	TGTGCCAGCAGTTTATCGTCTTCGGTGGATACGCAGTATTTT	CASSLSSSVDTQYF
TRBV3-1	TRBJ1-1	-	many	TGTGCCAGCAGCTCTCAATCTCCCATTTCAATTCGCACTGAAGCTTTCTTT	CASSSQSPISIRTEAFF
TRBV5-4	TRBJ1-2	-	many	TGTGCCAGCTGTAAAATCGTACCAGGAAAGACCTATGGCTACACCTTC	CASCKIVPGKTYGYTF
TRBV30	TRBJ2-1	-	-	TGTGCCTGGAGTAACAGAAGGGGCAATGAGCAGTTCTTC	CAWSNRRGNEQFF
TRBV4-1	TRBJ1-2	TRBD1	many	TGCGCCAGCAGCCCCTCCTCGGGACAGGGAGCTAACTATGGCTACACCTTC	CASSPSSGQGANYGYTF